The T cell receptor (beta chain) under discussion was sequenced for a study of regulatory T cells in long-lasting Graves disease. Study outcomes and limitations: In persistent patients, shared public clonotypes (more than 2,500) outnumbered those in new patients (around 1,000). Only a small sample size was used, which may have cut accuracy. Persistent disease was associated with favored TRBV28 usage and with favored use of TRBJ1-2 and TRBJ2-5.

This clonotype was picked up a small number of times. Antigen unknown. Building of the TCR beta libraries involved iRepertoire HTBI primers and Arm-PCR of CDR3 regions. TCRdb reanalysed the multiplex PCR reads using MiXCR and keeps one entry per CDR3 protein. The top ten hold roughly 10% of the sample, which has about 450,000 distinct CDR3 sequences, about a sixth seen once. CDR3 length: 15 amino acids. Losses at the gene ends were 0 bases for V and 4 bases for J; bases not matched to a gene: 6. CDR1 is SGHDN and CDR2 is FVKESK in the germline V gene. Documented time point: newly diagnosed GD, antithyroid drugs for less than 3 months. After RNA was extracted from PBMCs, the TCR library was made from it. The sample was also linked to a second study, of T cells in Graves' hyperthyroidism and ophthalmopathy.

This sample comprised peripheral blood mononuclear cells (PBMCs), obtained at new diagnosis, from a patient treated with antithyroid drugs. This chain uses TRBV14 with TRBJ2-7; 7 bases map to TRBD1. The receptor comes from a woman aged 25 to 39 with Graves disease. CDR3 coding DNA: TGTGCCAGCAGCCAAGATTTGGGACAGCTTTACGAGCAGTACTTC. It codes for CASSQDLGQLYEQYF. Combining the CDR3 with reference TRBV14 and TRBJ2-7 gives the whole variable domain EAGVTQFPSHSVIEKGQTVTLRCDPISGHDNLYWYRRVMGKEIKFLLHFVKESKQDESGMPNNRFLAERTGGTYSTLKVQPAELEDSGVYFCASSQDLGQLYEQYFGPGTRLTVT.